The rows below give T cell receptor beta chains drawn from one sample of a study of T cells after yellow fever vaccination. TCRdb independently ran MiXCR on the 5' RACE reads; one entry per CDR3 protein. Of about 510,000 distinct CDR3 sequences listed, 20% to 25% are singletons. The sequenced sample was PBMCs, obtained approximately 20 days after the first yellow fever vaccination. These receptors were obtained from a man between 18 and 29 years old who received the YFV17D yellow fever vaccine. Both conserved end residues are part of each CDR3. A D gene is named only where the DNA matches it firmly. Rows may omit the clone size; those that give it use once, few, many or a size class.

v_call	clone_size	j_call	d_call	cdr3_nt	cdr3_aa
TRBV7-9	NA	TRBJ1-1	NA	TGTGCCAGCAGCCGTACGTTGGACGGACTGAACACTGAAGCTTTCTTT	CASSRTLDGLNTEAFF
TRBV4-3	few	TRBJ1-6	NA	TGCGCCAGCAGCCAAGCATCCCGGACGGACTCACCCCTCCACTTT	CASSQASRTDSPLHF
TRBV29-1	few	TRBJ2-1	TRBD1	TGCAGCGTTGGGGACAGGGGCTACAATGAGCAGTTCTTC	CSVGDRGYNEQFF
TRBV6-6	few	TRBJ1-1	NA	TGTGCCAGCGGAGGGACGACTGAAGCTTTCTTT	CASGGTTEAFF
TRBV6-5	few	TRBJ2-3	NA	TGTGCCAGCAGTTACACCAACGGGGTCACAGATACGCAGTATTTT	CASSYTNGVTDTQYF
TRBV6-2/TRBV6-3	few	TRBJ1-5	NA	TGTGCCAGCAGTTACTCGGGGGTGGAGCCCCAGCATTTT	CASSYSGVEPQHF
TRBV5-1	NA	TRBJ1-1	NA	TGCGCCAGCAGCTTGGCAGGAGGGTACTCTGAAGCTTTCTTT	CASSLAGGYSEAFF
TRBV6-5	NA	TRBJ2-7	NA	TGTGCCAGCAGTTACTCCCCTCGGGCCGCCGAGCAGTACTTC	CASSYSPRAAEQYF
TRBV7-2	NA	TRBJ1-6	NA	TGTGCCAGCAGCTTCCGAGGGACTACGGGCTATAATTCACCCCTCCACTTT	CASSFRGTTGYNSPLHF
TRBV6-2/TRBV6-3	few	TRBJ1-2	TRBD1	TGTGCCAGCAGAAGACCGGGACAGGGGGACTATGGCTACACCTTC	CASRRPGQGDYGYTF
TRBV9	NA	TRBJ2-7	TRBD2	TGTGCCAGCAGCGAGGGACTAGCGGGATACGAGCAGTACTTC	CASSEGLAGYEQYF
TRBV11-2	NA	TRBJ2-3	TRBD2	TGTGCCAGCAGCTCGGGACTAGCGGGGGGGGGAGATACGCAGTATTTT	CASSSGLAGGGDTQYF
TRBV12-3/TRBV12-4	NA	TRBJ1-2	NA	TGTGCCAGCAGTCCTTTTTCCGGGGGCTATGGCTACACCTTC	CASSPFSGGYGYTF
TRBV9	few	TRBJ2-7	NA	TGTGCCAGCAGCGTCGGTGTAGAGGGGACCTACGAGCAGTACTTC	CASSVGVEGTYEQYF
TRBV7-2	few	TRBJ2-1	NA	TGTGCCAGCAGTCCAGAACCCCGTAGCTCCTACAATGAGCAGTTCTTC	CASSPEPRSSYNEQFF
TRBV29-1	NA	TRBJ2-2	NA	TGCAGCGTTTATTCTTGGGACTCGGCGAACACCGGGGAGCTGTTTTTT	CSVYSWDSANTGELFF
TRBV6-2/TRBV6-3	NA	TRBJ2-5	NA	TGTGCCAGCAGCAGCCGCCGGGACTGGGTGAATCAAGAGACCCAGTACTTC	CASSSRRDWVNQETQYF
TRBV10-3	few	TRBJ2-3	TRBD1	TGTGCCATCAGGGACAGGGGGCTCACAGATACGCAGTATTTT	CAIRDRGLTDTQYF
TRBV30	once	TRBJ1-5	NA	TGTGCCTGGAGCGAAAAAGGGACTCGAAATCAGCCCCAGCATTTT	CAWSEKGTRNQPQHF
TRBV10-3	NA	TRBJ2-1	NA	TGTGCCATCAGCCGTAGTCGACAGGAATACAATGAGCAGTTCTTC	CAISRSRQEYNEQFF
TRBV5-1	few	TRBJ2-1	TRBD1	TGCGCCAGCAGCTTGGTGGGACAGGGCCCCCATGAGCAGTTCTTC	CASSLVGQGPHEQFF
TRBV7-8	few	TRBJ2-1	NA	TGTGCCAGCAGCTTAAGGAAGGGGTTGGAGAATGAGCAGTTCTTC	CASSLRKGLENEQFF
TRBV29-1	few	TRBJ1-1	NA	TGCAGCGTTGATAAGATCACTGAAGCTTTCTTT	CSVDKITEAFF